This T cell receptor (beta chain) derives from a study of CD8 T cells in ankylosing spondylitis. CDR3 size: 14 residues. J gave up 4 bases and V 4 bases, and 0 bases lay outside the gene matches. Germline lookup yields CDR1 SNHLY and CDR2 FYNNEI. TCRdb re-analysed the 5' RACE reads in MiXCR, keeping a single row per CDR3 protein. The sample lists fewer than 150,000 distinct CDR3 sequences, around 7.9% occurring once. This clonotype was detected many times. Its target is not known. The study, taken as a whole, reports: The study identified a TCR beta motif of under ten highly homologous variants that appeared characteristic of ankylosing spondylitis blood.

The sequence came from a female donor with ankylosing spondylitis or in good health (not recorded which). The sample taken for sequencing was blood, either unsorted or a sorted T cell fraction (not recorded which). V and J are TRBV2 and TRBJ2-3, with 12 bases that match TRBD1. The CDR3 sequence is CASSGDRGPDTQYF. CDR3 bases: TGTGCCAGCAGTGGGGACAGGGGGCCAGATACGCAGTATTTT.